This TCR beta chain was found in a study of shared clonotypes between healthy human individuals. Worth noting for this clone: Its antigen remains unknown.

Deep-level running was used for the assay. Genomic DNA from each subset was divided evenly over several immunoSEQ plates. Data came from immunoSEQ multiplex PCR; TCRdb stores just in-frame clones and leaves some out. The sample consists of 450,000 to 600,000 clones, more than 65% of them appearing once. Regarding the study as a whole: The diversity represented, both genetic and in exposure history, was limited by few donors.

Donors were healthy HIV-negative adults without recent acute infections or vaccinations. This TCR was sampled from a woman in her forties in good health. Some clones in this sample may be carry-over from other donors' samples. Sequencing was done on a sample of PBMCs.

The CDR3 loop is CASSHTTALNGYTF. The CDR3 DNA reads as TGTGCCAGCAGCCATACGACAGCCCTGAATGGCTACACCTTC. V and J are TRBV7-2 and TRBJ1-2, with a tentative D call TRBD1 (5 bases). Germline V gene sequence: CDR1 SGHTA, CDR2 FQGNSA. Trimming took off 5 bases at V and 6 bases at J, with 16 bases between the two ends. This CDR3 region has 14 residues.